The 21 T cell receptor beta chains below were found in one sample sequenced in a study of long-term antiretroviral therapy in people with HIV. Researchers ran immunoSEQ v3.0 at survey level. TCRdb's copy holds only in-frame clones and misses some; the assay was immunoSEQ multiplex PCR. The data hold 33,000 or so clones, with about four fifths observed a single time. Specimen: unsorted PBMCs, collected 0.3 years after starting antiretroviral therapy. Receptors originate from a man aged 18 to 29 with HIV.

This clone occurred once. The chain uses TRBV7-2 and TRBJ1-1, with TRBD1 identical over 7 bases. V was clipped by 2 bases and J by 1 base; unmatched bases: 1. The CDR3 spans 14 residues. Per the germline V gene, CDR1 is SGHTA and CDR2 is FQGNSA. The chain's CDR3 is CASSLRTGNTEAFF. CDR3 sequence (DNA): TGTGCCAGCAGCTTACGGACAGGGAACACTGAAGCTTTCTTT.

The chain employs TRBV28 and TRBJ2-3; TRBD1 matches 10 bases. V trimming: 6 bases; J trimming: 7 bases; junction bases outside the gene matches: 13. Germline V gene lookup returns CDR1 MDHEN and CDR2 SYDVKM. There are 16 residues in the CDR3. The CDR3 DNA follows: TGTGCCAGCAGCACCCAGGTTGGGGACAGGGGCCATACGCAGTATTTT. Its translation: CASSTQVGDRGHTQYF. The complete variable domain, with remaining parts taken from reference TRBV28 and TRBJ2-3, reads DVKVTQSSRYLVKRTGEKVFLECVQDMDHENMFWYRQDPGLGLRLIYFSYDVKMKEKGDIPEGYSVSREKKERFSLILESASTNQTSMYLCASSTQVGDRGHTQYFGPGTRLTVL.

V and J are TRBV10-3 and TRBJ1-1; possible D gene TRBD1, 5 bases. There are 13 residues in the CDR3. V gave up 7 bases and J gave up 1 base, with 10 bases separating them. CDR1 is ENHRY and CDR2 is SYGVKD in the germline V gene. CDR3 region: CAITRQQNTEAFF. CDR3 nucleotide sequence: TGTGCCATCACCAGACAGCAGAACACTGAAGCTTTCTTT.

The CDR3 reads CASSLVSPILTYEQYF. The CDR3 region has the DNA TGTGCCAGCAGTTTAGTATCCCCGATTCTCACCTACGAGCAGTACTTC. The chain is built from TRBV27 and TRBJ2-7; D uncertain. CDR3 length: 16 residues. Germline CDR1 is MNHEY and CDR2 is SMNVEV (reference sequence). V was cut by 2 bases and J by 2 bases, with 16 bases left in between.

The chain combines TRBV30 with TRBJ1-1; D perhaps matches TRBD1 (5 bases). The CDR3 extends over 14 amino acids. CDR1 GTSNPN and CDR2 SVGIG come from the germline V gene (reference sequence). V gave up 5 bases and J gave up 0 bases, with 13 bases separating them. The CDR3 loop is CAWWGVSMNTEAFF. The CDR3, as DNA: TGTGCCTGGTGGGGGGTCTCCATGAACACTGAAGCTTTCTTT. Together with reference TRBV30 and TRBJ1-1, the CDR3 gives the full variable domain: SQTIHQWPATLVQPVGSPLSLECTVEGTSNPNLYWYRQAAGRGLQLLFYSVGIGQISSEVPQNLSASRPQDRQFILSSKKLLLSDSGFYLCAWWGVSMNTEAFFGQGTRLTVV.

The sample holds a few counts of this clone. This chain joins TRBV6-1 and TRBJ1-2, with unresolved D. Germline lookup yields CDR1 MNHNS and CDR2 SASEGT. The CDR3 consists of 13 residues. Trimming removed 6 bases from V and 6 bases from J, with 14 bases in between. CDR3 coding DNA: TGTGCCAGCAGCAAGTCCGCGAGGGATGGCTACACCTTC. Protein product: CASSKSARDGYTF.

V usage is TRBV21-1 and J usage is TRBJ1-1; the table's D call, TRBD1, was not checked against the DNA. TRBV21-1 is recorded as a pseudogene. The CDR3 runs to 18 residues. The CDR3 region is CASSKALLGSRLGPEAFF. In DNA, the CDR3 is TGTGCCAGCAGCAAAGCGCTTTTGGGGTCTCGGTTGGGGCCTGAAGCTTTCTTT.

This clone was seen a few times. This chain uses TRBV6-4 with TRBJ2-3, with no clear D. CDR3 length: 15 residues. The V gene's germline CDR1 is MRHNA and CDR2 SNTAGT. Between the trimmed V and J ends, which lost 2 bases and 2 bases, there was a span of 11 bases. The CDR3 spells CASSDGYGNTDTQYF. In DNA, the CDR3 is TGTGCCAGCAGTGACGGCTACGGAAACACAGATACGCAGTATTTT.

The V and J genes are TRBV7-2 and TRBJ2-1; D is unresolved. CDR1 and CDR2 (germline): SGHTA, FQGNSA. CDR3 size: 13 residues. Trimming pared 2 bases from V and 5 bases from J, leaving 7 bases between. The CDR3 DNA reads TGTGCCAGCAGCTTAACGACAAACAATGAGCAGTTCTTC. Encoded protein: CASSLTTNNEQFF. The full variable domain, its missing parts supplied by reference TRBV7-2 and TRBJ2-1, is GAGVSQSPSNKVTEKGKDVELRCDPISGHTALYWYRQSLGQGLEFLIYFQGNSAPDKSGLPSDRFSAERTGGSVSTLTIQRTQQEDSAVYLCASSLTTNNEQFFGPGTRLTVL.

This clone was counted only a few times. This chain connects TRBV4-1 to TRBJ2-7; 7 bases line up with TRBD1. The V and J ends lost 0 bases and 0 bases, in that order; junction bases with no gene match: 5. The CDR3 has 16 amino acids. Per germline, CDR1 MGHRA and CDR2 YSYEKL. CDR3 in amino acids: CASSQDDRALSYEQYF. In DNA form, the CDR3 reads TGCGCCAGCAGCCAAGATGACAGGGCCCTCTCCTACGAGCAGTACTTC.

In DNA form, the CDR3 reads TGTGCCAGCAGCTTGGGGGGCCGCACAGATACGCAGTATTTT. Its protein product is CASSLGGRTDTQYF. This chain joins TRBV7-3 and TRBJ2-3; D may correspond to TRBD1 or TRBD2 (6 bases each). Germline assignment: CDR1 SGHTA and CDR2 FQGTGA. With 3 bases removed from V and 1 base from J, the gap between germline ends came to 8 bases. There are 14 residues in the CDR3.

The J gene is TRBJ1-2, the V gene TRBV30, with D possibly TRBD1 on 5 matching bases. Trimming took off 2 bases at V and 2 bases at J, with 9 bases between the two ends. Germline CDR1 is GTSNPN and CDR2 is SVGIG (reference sequence). This CDR3 is 13 amino acids long. For the CDR3, the DNA is TGTGCCTGGAGTCCAAACAGGAACTATGGCTACACCTTC. Its translation is CAWSPNRNYGYTF.

This clone has only a few counts. This chain links TRBV7-2 with TRBJ2-7; D remains unclear. V lost 5 bases and J lost 1, with 9 bases in between. This CDR3 spans 13 amino acids. Germline CDR1 SGHTA, CDR2 FQGNSA. DNA of the CDR3: TGTGCCAGCAGCGTCGACGGTTCCTACGAGCAGTACTTC. Its translation: CASSVDGSYEQYF.

J is TRBJ2-3 and V is TRBV9, with D possibly being TRBD2 (6 bases). The germline gives CDR1 SGDLS, CDR2 YYNGEE. The CDR3 spans 12 residues. V was trimmed by 5 bases and J by 3 bases, leaving 7 bases between them. The CDR3 region is CASRSGTDTQYF. DNA for the CDR3: TGTGCCAGCAGAAGCGGGACAGATACGCAGTATTTT.

The chain couples TRBV27 to TRBJ2-7, with TRBD2 identical over 8 bases. This CDR3 has 16 amino acids. Trimming took 4 bases from V and 2 from J; bases not matched to a gene: 10. Germline V lookup: CDR1 MNHEY, CDR2 SMNVEV (reference sequence). The CDR3 nucleotides are TGTGCCAGCAGTTCATTTAGCGGGGAGAAACCCTACGAGCAGTACTTC. This translates into CASSSFSGEKPYEQYF.

The chain recombines TRBV5-1 with TRBJ2-5; 13 positions match TRBD2. This CDR3 is built from 17 residues. V was clipped by 1 base and J by 4 bases; unmatched bases: 7. Germline lookup yields CDR1 SGHRS and CDR2 YFSETQ. The chain's CDR3 is CASSLTSGRALGETQYF. The CDR3 DNA reads as TGCGCCAGCAGCTTGACTAGCGGGAGGGCCCTAGGAGAGACCCAGTACTTC.

V is TRBV6-1 and J is TRBJ2-7; 7 bases are a match to TRBD1. There are 15 residues in the CDR3. The germline V gene encodes CDR1 MNHNS and CDR2 SASEGT. J gave up 4 bases and V 4 bases, and 10 bases lay outside the gene matches. In DNA form, the CDR3 reads TGTGCCAGCAGTGTCACTGGGACAGACCTATACGAGCAGTACTTC. Translation: CASSVTGTDLYEQYF.

The chain links TRBV9 to TRBJ2-3; tentative D call: TRBD2 (5 bases). Germline V gene sequence: CDR1 SGDLS, CDR2 YYNGEE. The CDR3 totals 15 residues. The germline V and J ends were trimmed by 0 bases and 4 bases, with 12 bases remaining between them. The CDR3 nucleotides read TGTGCCAGCAGCGTAGGCGTTGATAGCGCAGATACGCAGTATTTT. It encodes CASSVGVDSADTQYF.

The J gene is TRBJ2-7, the V gene TRBV19; D is ambiguous. Looked up from germline, CDR1 is LNHDA and CDR2 is SQIVND (reference sequence). The CDR3 runs 15 residues. V was pared by 0 bases and J by 3 bases, with 12 bases between. CDR3 protein: CASSIDLSDNYEQYF. In DNA, the CDR3 is TGTGCCAGTAGTATAGATCTATCGGATAACTACGAGCAGTACTTC.

J is TRBJ2-3 and V is TRBV9; TRBD2 aligns across 10 bases. V shed 3 bases, J shed 4 bases, and the junction held 2 bases outside the gene matches. The CDR3 has 14 residues. CDR1 and CDR2 from the germline V gene are SGDLS and YYNGEE. The CDR3 sequence: CASSESGGADTQYF. The CDR3 region has the DNA TGTGCCAGCAGCGAGAGCGGGGGGGCAGATACGCAGTATTTT.

For the CDR3, the DNA is TGTGCCAGCAGTGACACCAGCTACAATGAGCAGTTCTTC. Protein product: CASSDTSYNEQFF. This chain joins TRBV6-1 and TRBJ2-1; D is undetermined. This CDR3 is built from 13 residues. The V gene lost 3 bases and the J gene lost 3 bases, with 6 bases spanning the gap. CDR1 is MNHNS and CDR2 is SASEGT in the germline V gene.